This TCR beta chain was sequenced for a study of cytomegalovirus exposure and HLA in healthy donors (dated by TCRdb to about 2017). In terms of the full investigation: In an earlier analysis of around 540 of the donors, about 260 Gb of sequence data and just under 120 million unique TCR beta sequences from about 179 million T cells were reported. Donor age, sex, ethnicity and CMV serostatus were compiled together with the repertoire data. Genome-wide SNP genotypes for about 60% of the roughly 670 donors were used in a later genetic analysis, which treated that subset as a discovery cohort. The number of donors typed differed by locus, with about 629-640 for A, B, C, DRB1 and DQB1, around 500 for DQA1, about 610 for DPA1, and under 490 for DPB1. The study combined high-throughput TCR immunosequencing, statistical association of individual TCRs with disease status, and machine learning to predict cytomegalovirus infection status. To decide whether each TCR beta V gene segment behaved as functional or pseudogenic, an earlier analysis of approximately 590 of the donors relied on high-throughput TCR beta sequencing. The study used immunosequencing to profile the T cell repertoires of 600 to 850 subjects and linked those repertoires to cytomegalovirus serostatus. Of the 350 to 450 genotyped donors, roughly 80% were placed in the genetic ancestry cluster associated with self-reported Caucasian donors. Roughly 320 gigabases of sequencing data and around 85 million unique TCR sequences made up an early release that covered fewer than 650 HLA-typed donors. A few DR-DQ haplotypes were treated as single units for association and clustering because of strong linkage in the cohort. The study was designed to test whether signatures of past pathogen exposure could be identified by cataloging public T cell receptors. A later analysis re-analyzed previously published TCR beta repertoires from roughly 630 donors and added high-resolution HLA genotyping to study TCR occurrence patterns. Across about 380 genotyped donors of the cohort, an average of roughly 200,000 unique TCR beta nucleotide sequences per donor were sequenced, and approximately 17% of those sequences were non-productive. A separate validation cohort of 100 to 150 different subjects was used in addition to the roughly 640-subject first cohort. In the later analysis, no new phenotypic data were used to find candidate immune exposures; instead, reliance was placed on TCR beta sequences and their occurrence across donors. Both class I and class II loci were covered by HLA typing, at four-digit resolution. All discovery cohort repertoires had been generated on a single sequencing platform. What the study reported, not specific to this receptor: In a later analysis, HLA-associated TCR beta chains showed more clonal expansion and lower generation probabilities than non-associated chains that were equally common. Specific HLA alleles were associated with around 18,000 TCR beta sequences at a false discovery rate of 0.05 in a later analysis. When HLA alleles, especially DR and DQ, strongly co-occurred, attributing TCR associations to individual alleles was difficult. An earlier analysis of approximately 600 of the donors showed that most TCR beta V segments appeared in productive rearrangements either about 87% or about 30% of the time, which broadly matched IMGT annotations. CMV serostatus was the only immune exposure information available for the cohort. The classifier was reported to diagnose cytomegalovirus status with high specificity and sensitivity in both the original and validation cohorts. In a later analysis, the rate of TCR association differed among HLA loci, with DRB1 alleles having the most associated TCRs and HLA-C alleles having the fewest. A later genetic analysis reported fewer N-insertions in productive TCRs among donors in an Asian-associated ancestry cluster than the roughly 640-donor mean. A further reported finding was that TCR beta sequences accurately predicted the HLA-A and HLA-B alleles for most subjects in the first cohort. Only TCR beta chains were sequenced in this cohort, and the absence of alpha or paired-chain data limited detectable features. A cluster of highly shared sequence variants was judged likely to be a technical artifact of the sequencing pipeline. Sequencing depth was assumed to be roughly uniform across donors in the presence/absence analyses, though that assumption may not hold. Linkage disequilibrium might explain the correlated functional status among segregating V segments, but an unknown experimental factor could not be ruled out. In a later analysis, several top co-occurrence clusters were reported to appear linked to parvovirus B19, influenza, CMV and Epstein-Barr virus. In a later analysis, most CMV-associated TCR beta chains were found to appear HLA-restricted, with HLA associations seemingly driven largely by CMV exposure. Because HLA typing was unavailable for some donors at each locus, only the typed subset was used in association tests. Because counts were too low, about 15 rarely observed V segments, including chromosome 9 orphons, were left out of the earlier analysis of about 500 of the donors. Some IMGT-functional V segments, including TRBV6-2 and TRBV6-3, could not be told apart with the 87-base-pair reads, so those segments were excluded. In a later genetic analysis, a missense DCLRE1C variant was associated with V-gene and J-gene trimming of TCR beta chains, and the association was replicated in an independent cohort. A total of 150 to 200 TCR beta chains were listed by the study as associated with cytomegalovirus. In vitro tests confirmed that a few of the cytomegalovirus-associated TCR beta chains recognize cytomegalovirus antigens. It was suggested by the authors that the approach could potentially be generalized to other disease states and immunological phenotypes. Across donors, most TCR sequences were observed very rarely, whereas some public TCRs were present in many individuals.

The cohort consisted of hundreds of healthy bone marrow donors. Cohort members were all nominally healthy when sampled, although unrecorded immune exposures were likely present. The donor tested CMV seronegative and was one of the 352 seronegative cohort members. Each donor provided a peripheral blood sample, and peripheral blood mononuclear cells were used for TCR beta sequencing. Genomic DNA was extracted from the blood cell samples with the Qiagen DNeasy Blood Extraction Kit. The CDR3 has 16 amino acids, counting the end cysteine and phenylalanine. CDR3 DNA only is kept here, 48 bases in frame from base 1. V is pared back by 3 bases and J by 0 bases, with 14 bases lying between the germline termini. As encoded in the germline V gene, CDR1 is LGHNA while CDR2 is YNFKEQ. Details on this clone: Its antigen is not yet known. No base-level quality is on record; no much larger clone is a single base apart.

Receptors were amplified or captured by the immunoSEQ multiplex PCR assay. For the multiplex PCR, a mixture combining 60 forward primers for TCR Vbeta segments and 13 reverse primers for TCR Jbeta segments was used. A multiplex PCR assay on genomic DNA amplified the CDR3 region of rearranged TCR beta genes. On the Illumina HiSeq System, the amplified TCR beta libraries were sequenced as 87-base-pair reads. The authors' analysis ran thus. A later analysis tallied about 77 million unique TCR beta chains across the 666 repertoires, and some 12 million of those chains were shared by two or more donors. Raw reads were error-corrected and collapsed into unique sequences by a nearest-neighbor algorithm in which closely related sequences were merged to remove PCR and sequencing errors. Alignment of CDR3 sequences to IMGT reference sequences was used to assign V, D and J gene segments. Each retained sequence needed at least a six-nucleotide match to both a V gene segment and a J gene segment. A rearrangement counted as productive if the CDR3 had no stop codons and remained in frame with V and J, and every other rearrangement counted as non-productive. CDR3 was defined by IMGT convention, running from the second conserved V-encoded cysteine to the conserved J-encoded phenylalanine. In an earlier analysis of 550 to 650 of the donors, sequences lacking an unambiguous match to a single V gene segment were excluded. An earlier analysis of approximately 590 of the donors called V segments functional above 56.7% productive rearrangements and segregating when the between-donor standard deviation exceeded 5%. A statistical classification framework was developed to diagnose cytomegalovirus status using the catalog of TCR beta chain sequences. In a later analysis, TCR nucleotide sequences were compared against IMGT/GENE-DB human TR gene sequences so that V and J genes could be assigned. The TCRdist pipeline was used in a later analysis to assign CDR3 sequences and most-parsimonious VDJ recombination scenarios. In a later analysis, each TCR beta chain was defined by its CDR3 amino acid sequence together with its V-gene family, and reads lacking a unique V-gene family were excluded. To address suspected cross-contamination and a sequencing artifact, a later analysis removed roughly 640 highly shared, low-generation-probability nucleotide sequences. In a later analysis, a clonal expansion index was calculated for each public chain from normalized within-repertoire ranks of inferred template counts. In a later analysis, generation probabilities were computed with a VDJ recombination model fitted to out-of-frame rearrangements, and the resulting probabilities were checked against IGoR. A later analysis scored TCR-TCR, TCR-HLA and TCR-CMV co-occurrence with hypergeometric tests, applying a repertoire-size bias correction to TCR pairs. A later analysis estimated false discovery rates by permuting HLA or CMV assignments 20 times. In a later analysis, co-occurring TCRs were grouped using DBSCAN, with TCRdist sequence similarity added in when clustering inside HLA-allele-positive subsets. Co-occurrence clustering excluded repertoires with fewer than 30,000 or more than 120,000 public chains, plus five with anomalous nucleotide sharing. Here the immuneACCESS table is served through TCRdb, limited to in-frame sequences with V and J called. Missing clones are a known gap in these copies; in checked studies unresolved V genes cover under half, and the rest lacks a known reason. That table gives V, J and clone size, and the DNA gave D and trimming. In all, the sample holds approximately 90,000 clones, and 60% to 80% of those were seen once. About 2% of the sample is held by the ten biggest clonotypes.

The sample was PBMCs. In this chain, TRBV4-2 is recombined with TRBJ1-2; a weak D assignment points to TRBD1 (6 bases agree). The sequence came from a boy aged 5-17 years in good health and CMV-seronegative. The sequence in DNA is TGTGCCAGCAGCCAGGGTAACAGGGTGTCTAACTATGGCTACACCTTC. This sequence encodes CASSQGNRVSNYGYTF.